The subject of this entry is one T cell receptor (beta chain). This clone's antigen is unknown. There are no base qualities to consult, and no much larger clone falls within one base. From the cysteine through the phenylalanine, the CDR3 covers 14 amino acids. Only the CDR3 region is kept as DNA, spanning 42 bases read in frame from base 1. The germline V gene specifies SGHRS as CDR1 and YFSETQ as CDR2. V is trimmed back by 4 bases and J by 6 bases, and the junction contains 7 bases that no gene match accounts for. The immunoSEQ hsTCRB v3.0 assay was used at survey level resolution to sequence the TRB variable region. The target sequencing depth for TRB was roughly 35,000-50,000 T-cell genomes per sample. An Illumina MiSeq with a v3 150-cycle kit was used to sequence the pooled TRB libraries. Concerning the study's data processing: Analysis of repertoires was carried out in R inside a reproducible Nextflow workflow spanning QC, data transformation and analysis. LymphoSeq2, an R package for AIRR-Seq data exploration, was used to implement custom analyses. A handful of samples yielding fewer than 5000 total TRB sequences were excluded, leaving 188 analyzed HIV repertoires. Of the roughly 180 retained HIV repertoires, approximately 60 were collected before and around 130 after ART initiation. Repertoires were downsampled to 5000 TRB nucleotide sequences, and summary statistics were averaged over 100 downsampling iterations. Only TRB sequences with CDR3 regions of at least seven amino acids were retained for analysis. Diversity was assessed using a clonality score derived from Shannon entropy and using the Gini coefficient. In the repertoire networks, any two of the top 5000 CDR3 amino acid sequences were connected whenever the two sequences differed by an edit distance of one. For TRB CDR3 amino acid sequences, GLIPH2 was used to predict antigen specificity groups and MHC restriction. To flag known CMV, EBV, HIV or tissue antigen associations, CDR3 amino acid sequences were matched against VDJdb and McPAS-TCR. Pre-ART, post-ART and control groups were compared with Wilcoxon signed-rank tests and Holm-Bonferroni correction. The clones in this table, taken by TCRdb from immuneACCESS, are in-frame only. Not every clone is retained; where verified, under half of the shortfall comes from an unresolved V gene, and the cause of the rest is unknown. V and J calls and clone size come straight from that table; D and trimming were deduced from the DNA. The sample includes tens of thousands of clones, with roughly 96% observed a single time. Jointly, the top ten make up 6.5% to 10% of the sample.

This entry belongs to a study of long-term antiretroviral therapy in people with HIV (dated by TCRdb to between 2021 and 2022). Some background on the complete study: Collection of the earliest samples took place about a decade ahead of the 2015 WHO recommendation for immediate ART, at a time when ART was typically delayed until CD4 counts fell. Whether ART initiation and durable HIV suppression were associated with changes in peripheral blood TRB repertoire composition and diversity was tested in a retrospective serial study. No cross-contamination during QIAcube processing was seen in test extractions of a monoclonal T-cell line run alongside 33 polyclonal samples. About 35% of the 30 participants with HIV were female. A total of 150 to 200 cryopreserved PBMC samples came from a few dozen adults with confirmed HIV infection and were collected serially over a mean of approximately six years (range 1-12). Overall study results and their limits: Inferences about post-ART repertoire changes are limited because no data were available on ART adherence, viral resistance or therapy changes. Starting ART was linked to a significant rise in TRB diversity, yet even with long-term ART the diversity remained significantly lower than in transplant donor controls. Owing to limited PBMC availability, only the TCR beta chain was sequenced, without alpha chain pairing. The repertoire was dominated across all time points by expanded TRB clones identified before ART initiation, although this dominance was seen to fluctuate and to decrease in many PLHIV after ART. Compared with controls, HIV repertoires had narrower CDR3 length ranges, and the network structure pointed to an antigen-experienced repertoire that shifted only slightly toward naive after ART. Unsorted PBMC were profiled instead of sorted CD4+ and CD8+ T cells because pre-ART samples had limited cell numbers. Samples dated from 2004 to 2017, and the ART regimens used may be less effective than current ones.

To be included, a participant needed at least one PBMC sample from before ART initiation plus at least two post-ART samples. Treatment was received in the United States of America by all participants with HIV. Before DNA extraction, cryopreserved samples of about 1-10 million PBMC were thawed and washed. At the time of the earliest PBMC sample for each participant with HIV, ages ranged from about 20 to 54 years. PBMC samples from each participant spanned 1-4 timepoints before ART initiation and 2-8 timepoints after ART initiation, with a median of 7 samples. Serial HIV viral load, CD4+ T-cell count, ART history and demographic data were obtained for every participant. A Qiagen kit on a QIAcube was used to extract genomic DNA from unsorted PBMC, with samples processed in batches of 12.

The chain joins TRBV5-1 to TRBJ2-1; 7 bases in the junction line up with TRBD1. The receptor comes from a young man with HIV. The source material was unsorted PBMCs, sampled more than 6 years after starting antiretroviral therapy. The CDR3 reads as follows: CASSLGQATNEQFF. The sequenced DNA: TGCGCCAGCAGCCTCGGACAGGCCACCAATGAGCAGTTCTTC. Joined to the reference TRBV5-1 and TRBJ2-1 proteins, this CDR3 gives the full variable domain: KAGVTQTPRYLIKTRGQQVTLSCSPISGHRSVSWYQQTPGQGLQFLFEYFSETQRNKGNFPGRFSGRQFSNSRSEMNVSTLELGDSALYLCASSLGQATNEQFFGPGTRLTVL.